Sequencing of this T cell receptor beta chain was carried out in a study of Ad26.COV2.S vaccination and SARS-CoV-2 variants. Study-wide context: The vaccine Ad26.COV2.S was put into the muscle once, or twice with 56 days between.

Method: immunoSEQ multiplex PCR; TCRdb's copy keeps in-frame clones and lacks some. This table has approximately 410,000 clones, approximately 87% appearing once. V was trimmed by 8 bases and J by 4 bases, leaving 16 bases between them. Germline loops: CDR1 MNHEY, CDR2 SVGAGI. This CDR3 has 14 residues. Treatment meaning: around 19 received Ad26.COV2.S at low or high dose, single or two shots; roughly five received placebo; per-sample allocation not given. It was on day 63 after the first vaccine or placebo injection that samples were taken. The V gene is TRBV6-5, the J gene TRBJ2-3; D may match TRBD1 or TRBD2 (5 bases each). The material was peripheral blood, obtained in a trial of Ad26.COV2.S vaccine versus placebo. This TCR came from a person between 18 and 65 years old who received the Ad26.COV2.S COVID-19 vaccine or a placebo. CDR3 nucleotides: TGTGCCAGCGGGACGCCCAGTAGGGCAGATACGCAGTATTTT. This codes for CASGTPSRADTQYF.